These 12 T cell receptor beta chains were all obtained from the same sample, sequenced in a study of chronic HIV infection and antiretroviral therapy. TCRdb redid the calling of the 5' RACE reads with MiXCR, one entry per CDR3 protein. The data contain approximately 47,000 distinct CDR3 sequences, approximately 20% of them singletons. Sequenced sample: peripheral blood. Receptor source: an adult who had HIV and had not received antiretroviral therapy, or was an uninfected healthy control (not recorded which).

The rearrangement uses TRBV29-1 and TRBJ1-2; D is undetermined. Trimming took 8 bases from V and 2 from J, leaving 12 bases between them. This CDR3 has 12 residues. The V gene's germline CDR1 is SQVTM and CDR2 ANQGSEA. The CDR3 nucleotides read TGCAGCACGGGCCGAACCAACTATGGCTACACCTTC. As protein: CSTGRTNYGYTF.

There are a few counts of this clonotype. The chain recombines TRBV20-1 with TRBJ1-2; 8 positions agree with TRBD1. Germline CDR1 is DFQATT and CDR2 is SNEGSKA (reference sequence). The CDR3 runs to 11 residues. Trimming at V came to 5 bases and at J to 6 bases, leaving 2 bases not matched to a gene. CDR3 protein: CSAWTGNGYTF. DNA for the CDR3: TGCAGTGCTTGGACAGGGAATGGCTACACCTTC.

CDR3 in amino acids: CASSFHPDGAYEQYF. CDR3 in DNA: TGCGCCAGCAGCTTCCACCCGGACGGGGCCTACGAGCAGTACTTC. The chain has TRBV5-1 and TRBJ2-7, with D perhaps matching TRBD2 (5 bases). Germline lookup yields CDR1 SGHRS and CDR2 YFSETQ. The CDR3 consists of 15 residues. V was cut by 2 bases and J by 2 bases, with 14 bases left in between.

This clonotype has just a few counts. This rearrangement joins TRBV28 to TRBJ1-6, with unresolved D. Germline assignment: CDR1 MDHEN and CDR2 SYDVKM. The CDR3 covers 14 residues. V lost 2 bases and J 7 bases, leaving 9 bases between the germline ends. CDR3 nucleotide sequence: TGTGCCAGCAGTTTAAGGACGGAGAATTCACCCCTCCACTTT. This sequence encodes CASSLRTENSPLHF.

V usage is TRBV6-5 and J usage is TRBJ1-2, with 8 positions matching TRBD1. Germline trimming cut 1 base from V and 0 bases from J; bases unmatched to any gene: 13. This CDR3 has 19 amino acids. Germline CDR1 is MNHEY and CDR2 is SVGAGI. This CDR3 is CASSYYSFTRQGTNYGYTF. The CDR3 DNA follows: TGTGCCAGCAGTTACTACTCGTTCACCCGACAGGGGACTAACTATGGCTACACCTTC.

Many counts were recorded for this clonotype. This chain connects TRBV6-1 to TRBJ2-4; TRBD1 agrees at 7 bases. This CDR3 is 14 amino acids long. With V trimmed by 6 bases and J by 5 bases, 7 bases remained unmatched. CDR1 and CDR2 from the germline V gene are MNHNS and SASEGT. The CDR3 loop reads CASRVSGTENIQYF. As DNA, the CDR3 is TGTGCCAGCAGAGTATCCGGGACAGAAAACATTCAGTACTTC.

In its sample, this clonotype was seen once. The gene calls are TRBV28 and TRBJ2-1; a possible D gene is TRBD2 (6 bases). V was clipped by 3 bases and J by 5 bases, with 14 bases between them. CDR1 is MDHEN, CDR2 SYDVKM, per germline. The CDR3 covers 15 residues. CDR3 amino acids: CASSFHRETNNEQFF. Here the CDR3 DNA reads TGTGCCAGCAGTTTTCATCGGGAGACCAACAATGAGCAGTTCTTC. Drawing the rest from reference TRBV28 and TRBJ2-1, the complete variable domain is DVKVTQSSRYLVKRTGEKVFLECVQDMDHENMFWYRQDPGLGLRLIYFSYDVKMKEKGDIPEGYSVSREKKERFSLILESASTNQTSMYLCASSFHRETNNEQFFGPGTRLTVL.

CDR3 amino acids: CASGLVGNDGEQFF. CDR3 in DNA: TGTGCCAGCGGACTAGTTGGTAATGACGGTGAGCAGTTCTTC. V gene TRBV10-3 combines with J gene TRBJ2-1; 7 nucleotides match TRBD2. Losses at the gene ends were 10 bases for V and 9 bases for J; bases not matched to a gene: 15. Germline V gene data show CDR1 as ENHRY and CDR2 as SYGVKD. The CDR3 extends over 14 amino acids.

The chain carries TRBV4-1 and TRBJ2-3, with D perhaps matching TRBD1 (5 bases). With 1 base removed from V and 1 base from J, the gap between germline ends came to 18 bases. CDR3 length: 18 residues. From germline, CDR1 is MGHRA and CDR2 YSYEKL. The CDR3 sequence: CASSQGGRGPLGTDTQYF. In nucleotides, the CDR3 is TGCGCCAGCAGCCAAGGAGGTAGGGGTCCTCTTGGCACAGATACGCAGTATTTT.

This clonotype was observed a few times. The chain joins TRBV18 to TRBJ1-2; a possible D gene is TRBD1 (5 bases). There are 15 residues in the CDR3. Germline CDR1 is KGHSH and CDR2 is LQKENI. V lost 6 bases to trimming and J lost 10 bases, with 24 bases between them. The CDR3 region is CASSLYRTGSFDYTF. Here the CDR3 DNA reads TGTGCCAGCTCCCTATACAGGACCGGGTCTTTTGACTACACCTTC.

V is TRBV28 and J is TRBJ2-1, with a possible D match to TRBD2 (5 bases). The CDR3 contains 15 residues. Deletions cut 5 bases from V and 5 bases from J, with 16 bases between. Germline V CDR1 and CDR2: MDHEN, SYDVKM. The CDR3 loop reads CASSPRVRRDNEQFF. CDR3 DNA sequence: TGTGCCAGCAGTCCGAGGGTCCGGCGGGACAATGAGCAGTTCTTC.

This clonotype was recorded a few times. The chain joins TRBV28 to TRBJ2-5, with D possibly TRBD1 on 6 matching bases. CDR1 is MDHEN and CDR2 is SYDVKM in the germline V gene. CDR3 size: 15 residues. Trimming cost V 5 bases and J 2 bases, with 15 bases left between them. The CDR3 protein is CASSETGIPQETQYF. CDR3 nucleotide sequence: TGTGCCAGCAGTGAAACAGGGATCCCGCAAGAGACCCAGTACTTC.